This T cell receptor (beta chain) was documented in a study of beta chain features in type 1 diabetes. As for the study in general: Analysis included 107,917,701 sorted cells drawn from all samples. General study points: In all four CD4+ subsets, TCRB CDR3 length was significantly, moderately reduced in type 1 diabetes.

As for this clone: Its antigen is as yet unknown.

Expressed TCRB transcripts were sequenced because the entire RNA isolate underwent reverse transcription. Naive, central memory and regulatory T cell samples came to a mean of roughly 3.6 million reads. Some clones are missing from TCRdb's copy, which holds only in-frame ones; the method was immunoSEQ multiplex PCR. Among about 44,000 clones listed, approximately 70% were seen once. The V end was cut by 6 bases, the J end by 4 bases, with 19 bases between. Germline CDR1 reads GTSNPN; CDR2 reads SVGIG (reference sequence). The CDR3 extends over 15 amino acids. Sequenced input: Tregs from blood. This sequence joins TRBV30 and TRBJ2-1, with D perhaps matching TRBD2 (5 bases). This TCR was recovered from a woman aged 18-35 years with type 1 diabetes. CDR3 residues: CACSTGAATYNEQFF. DNA for the CDR3: TGTGCCTGCTCCACTGGAGCGGCAACTTACAATGAGCAGTTCTTC.